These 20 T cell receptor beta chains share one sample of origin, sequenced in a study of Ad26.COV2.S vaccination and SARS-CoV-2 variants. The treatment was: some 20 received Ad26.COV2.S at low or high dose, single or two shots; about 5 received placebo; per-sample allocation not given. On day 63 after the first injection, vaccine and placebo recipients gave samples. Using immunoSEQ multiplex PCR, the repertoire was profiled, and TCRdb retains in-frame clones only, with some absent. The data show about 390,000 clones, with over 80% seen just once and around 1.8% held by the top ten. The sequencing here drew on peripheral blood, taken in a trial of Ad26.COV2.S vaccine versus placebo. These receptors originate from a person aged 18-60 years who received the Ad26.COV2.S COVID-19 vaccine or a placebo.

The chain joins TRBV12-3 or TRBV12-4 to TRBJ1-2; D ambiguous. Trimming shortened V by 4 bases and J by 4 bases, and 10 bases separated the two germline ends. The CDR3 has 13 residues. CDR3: CASSSVGLYGYTF. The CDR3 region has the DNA TGTGCCAGCAGTTCGGTGGGTCTCTATGGCTACACCTTC.

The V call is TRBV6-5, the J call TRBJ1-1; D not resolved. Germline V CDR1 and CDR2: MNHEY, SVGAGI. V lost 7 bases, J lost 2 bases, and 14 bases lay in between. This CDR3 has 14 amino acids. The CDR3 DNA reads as TGTGCCAGCACCCCAACCCCGGGCAACACTGAAGCTTTCTTT. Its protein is CASTPTPGNTEAFF.

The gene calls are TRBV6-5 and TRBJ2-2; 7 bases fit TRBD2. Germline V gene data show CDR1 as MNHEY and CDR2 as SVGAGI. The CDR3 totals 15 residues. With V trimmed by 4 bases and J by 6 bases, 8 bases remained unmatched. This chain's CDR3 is CASSSQGGGPGELFF. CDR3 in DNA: TGTGCCAGCAGTTCCCAGGGCGGGGGACCCGGGGAGCTGTTTTTT.

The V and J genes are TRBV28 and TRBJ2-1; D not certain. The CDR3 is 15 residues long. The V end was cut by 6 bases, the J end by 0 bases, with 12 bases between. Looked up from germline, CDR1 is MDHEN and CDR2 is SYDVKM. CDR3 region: CASRPRLSSYNEQFF. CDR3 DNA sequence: TGTGCCAGCAGGCCTAGGCTAAGCTCCTACAATGAGCAGTTCTTC.

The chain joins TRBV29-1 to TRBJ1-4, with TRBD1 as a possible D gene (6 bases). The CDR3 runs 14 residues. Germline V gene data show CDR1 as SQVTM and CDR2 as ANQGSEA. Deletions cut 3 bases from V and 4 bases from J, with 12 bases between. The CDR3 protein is CSVDLNRVNEKLFF. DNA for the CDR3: TGCAGCGTTGACTTGAACAGGGTTAATGAAAAACTGTTTTTT. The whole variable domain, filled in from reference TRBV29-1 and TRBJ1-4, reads SAVISQKPSRDICQRGTSLTIQCQVDSQVTMMFWYRQQPGQSLTLIATANQGSEATYESGFVIDKFPISRPNLTFSTLTVSNMSPEDSSIYLCSVDLNRVNEKLFFGSGTQLSVL.

This CDR3 is CASSLLNQPQHF. CDR3 DNA sequence: TGTGCCAGCAGCTTGCTGAATCAGCCCCAGCATTTT. The chain carries TRBV5-6 and TRBJ1-5; no clear D. This CDR3 is 12 amino acids long. V shed 1 base and J shed 4 bases, with 3 bases lying between them. Germline V gene sequence: CDR1 SGHDT, CDR2 YYEEEE.

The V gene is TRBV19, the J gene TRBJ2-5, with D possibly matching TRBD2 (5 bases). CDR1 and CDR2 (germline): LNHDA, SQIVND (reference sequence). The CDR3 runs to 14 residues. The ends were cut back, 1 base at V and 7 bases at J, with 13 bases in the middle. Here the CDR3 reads CASSIAPGLGTQYF. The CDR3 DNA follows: TGTGCCAGTAGTATAGCCCCGGGATTGGGGACCCAGTACTTC. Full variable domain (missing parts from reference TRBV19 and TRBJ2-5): DGGITQSPKYLFRKEGQNVTLSCEQNLNHDAMYWYRQDPGQGLRLIYYSQIVNDFQKGDIAEGYSVSREKKESFPLTVTSAQKNPTAFYLCASSIAPGLGTQYFGPGTRLLVL.

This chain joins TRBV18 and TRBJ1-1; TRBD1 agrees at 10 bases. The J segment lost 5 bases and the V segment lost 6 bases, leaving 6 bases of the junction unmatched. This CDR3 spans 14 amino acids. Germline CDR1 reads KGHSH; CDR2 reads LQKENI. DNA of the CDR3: TGTGCCAGCTCGCCTAGACAGGGGGCAACTGAAGCTTTCTTT. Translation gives CASSPRQGATEAFF.

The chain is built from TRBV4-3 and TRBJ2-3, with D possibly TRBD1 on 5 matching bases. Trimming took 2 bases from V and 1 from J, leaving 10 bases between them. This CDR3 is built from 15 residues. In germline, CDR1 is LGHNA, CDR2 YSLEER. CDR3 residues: CASSQKGRGTDTQYF. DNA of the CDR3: TGCGCCAGCAGCCAAAAGGGCAGGGGCACAGATACGCAGTATTTT.

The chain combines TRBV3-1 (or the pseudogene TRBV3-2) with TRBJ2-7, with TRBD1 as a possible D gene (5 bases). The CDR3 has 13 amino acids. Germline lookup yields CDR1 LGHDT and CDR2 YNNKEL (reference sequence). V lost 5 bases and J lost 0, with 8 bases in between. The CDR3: CASSDRYSYEQYF. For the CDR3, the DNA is TGTGCCAGCAGCGACAGATACTCCTACGAGCAGTACTTC.

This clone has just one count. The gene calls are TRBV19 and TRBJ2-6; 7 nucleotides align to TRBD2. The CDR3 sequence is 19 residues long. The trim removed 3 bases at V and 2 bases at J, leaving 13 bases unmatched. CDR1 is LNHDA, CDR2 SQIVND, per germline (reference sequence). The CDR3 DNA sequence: TGTGCCAGTAGTATCTCACTCCGGCGGGGGTCAACTGGGGCCAACGTCCTGACTTTC. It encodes CASSISLRRGSTGANVLTF.

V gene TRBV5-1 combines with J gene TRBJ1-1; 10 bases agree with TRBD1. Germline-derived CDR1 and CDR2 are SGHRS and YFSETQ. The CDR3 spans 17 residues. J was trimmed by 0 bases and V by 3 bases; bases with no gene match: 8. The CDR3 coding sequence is TGCGCCAGCAGCTCACCGGGACAGGGGAACATGAACACTGAAGCTTTCTTT. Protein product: CASSSPGQGNMNTEAFF.

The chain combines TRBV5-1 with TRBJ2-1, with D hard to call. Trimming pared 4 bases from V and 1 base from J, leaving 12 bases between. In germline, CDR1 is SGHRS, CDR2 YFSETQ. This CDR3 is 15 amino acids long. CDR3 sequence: CASSPGAGSYNEQFF. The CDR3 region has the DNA TGCGCCAGCAGCCCTGGAGCAGGATCCTACAATGAGCAGTTCTTC.

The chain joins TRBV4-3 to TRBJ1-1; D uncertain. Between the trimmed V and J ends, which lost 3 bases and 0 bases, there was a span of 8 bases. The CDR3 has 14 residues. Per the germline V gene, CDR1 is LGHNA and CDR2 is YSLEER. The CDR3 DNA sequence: TGCGCCAGCAGCCACTCTCGGATGAACACTGAAGCTTTCTTT. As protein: CASSHSRMNTEAFF.

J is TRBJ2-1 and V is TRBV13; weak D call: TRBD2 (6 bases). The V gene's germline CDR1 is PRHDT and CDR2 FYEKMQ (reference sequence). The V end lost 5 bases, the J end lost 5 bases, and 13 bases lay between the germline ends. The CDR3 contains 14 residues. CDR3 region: CASSRPGLDNEQFF. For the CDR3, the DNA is TGTGCCAGCAGCCGACCGGGACTGGACAATGAGCAGTTCTTC.

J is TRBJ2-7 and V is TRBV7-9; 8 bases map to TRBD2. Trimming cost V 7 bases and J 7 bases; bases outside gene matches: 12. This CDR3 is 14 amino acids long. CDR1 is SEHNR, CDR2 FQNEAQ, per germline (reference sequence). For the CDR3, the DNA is TGTGCCAGCACCAAGGTAGCGGGCGGGAGGGAGCAGTACTTC. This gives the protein CASTKVAGGREQYF.

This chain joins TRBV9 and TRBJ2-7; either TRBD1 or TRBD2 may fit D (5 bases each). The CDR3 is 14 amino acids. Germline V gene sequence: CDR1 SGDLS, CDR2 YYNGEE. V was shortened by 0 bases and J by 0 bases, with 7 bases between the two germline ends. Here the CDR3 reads CASSVAGTSYEQYF. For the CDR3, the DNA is TGTGCCAGCAGCGTAGCTGGGACCTCCTACGAGCAGTACTTC.

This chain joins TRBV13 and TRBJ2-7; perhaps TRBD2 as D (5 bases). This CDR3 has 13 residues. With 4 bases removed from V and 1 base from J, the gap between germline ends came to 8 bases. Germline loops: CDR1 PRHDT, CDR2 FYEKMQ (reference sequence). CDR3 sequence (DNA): TGTGCCAGCAGCTCCGGGATTTCCTACGAGCAGTACTTC. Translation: CASSSGISYEQYF.

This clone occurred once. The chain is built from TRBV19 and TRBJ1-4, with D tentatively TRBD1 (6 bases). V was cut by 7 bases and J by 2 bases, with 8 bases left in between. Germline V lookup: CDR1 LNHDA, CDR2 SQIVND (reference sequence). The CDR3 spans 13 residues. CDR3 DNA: TGTGCCAGTACAGGGGCGACTAATGAAAAACTGTTTTTT. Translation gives CASTGATNEKLFF.

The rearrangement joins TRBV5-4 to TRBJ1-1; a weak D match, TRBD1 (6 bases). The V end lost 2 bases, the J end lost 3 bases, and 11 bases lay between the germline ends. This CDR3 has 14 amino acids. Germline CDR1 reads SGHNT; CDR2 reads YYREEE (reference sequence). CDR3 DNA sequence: TGTGCCAGCAGCTTTGGACAGCGTGACACTGAAGCTTTCTTT. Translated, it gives CASSFGQRDTEAFF.